This T cell receptor (beta chain) was identified in a study of blood T cell repertoires in COVID-19. Whole-study context: Samples representing acute and convalescent COVID-19 were sourced from the United States, Italy and Spain. PBMCs, B-cell-depleted T cells, or T cells were the source of the cDNA or gDNA that made up the material.

This clone was detected once. Authors' processing steps: Reference gene primer amplification yielded estimated nucleated cell counts. TCRdb's table, derived via immunoSEQ multiplex PCR, lists solely in-frame clones and lacks some. That table furnishes V, J and clone size, whereas the DNA furnished D and trimming. The table has under 150,000 clones, over 70% seen once. The receptor's source is a man in his fifties with acute or convalescent COVID-19. Material for sequencing was peripheral blood.

The CDR3 nucleotides are TGTGCCAGCAGTCCACCGGGACAGACAACTAATGAAAAACTGTTTTTT. This gives the protein CASSPPGQTTNEKLFF. The J gene is TRBJ1-4, the V gene TRBV27; 7 bases are a match to TRBD1. CDR3 length equals 16 residues. After removal of 5 bases from V and 0 bases from J, the junction contained 6 bases not matched to a gene. CDR1 and CDR2 (germline): MNHEY, SMNVEV (reference sequence).